These 6 T cell receptor beta chains came from one sample sequenced in a study of shared clonotypes between healthy human individuals. Generated by immunoSEQ multiplex PCR, the TCRdb table keeps only in-frame clones and is missing some. The table records around 2.1 million clones, about 92% of them present only once. Naive-designated CD8 cells lacked CD45RO, were positively enriched for CCR7, and omitted terminally differentiated effector memory CD45RA+ cells. The sequencing input was naive CD8+ T cells from PBMCs. These receptors were taken from a man in his late teens or twenties in good health. Some clones in this sample may be carry-over from other donors' samples.

The genes are TRBV5-6 and TRBJ1-1; 10 nucleotides line up with TRBD1. The CDR3 has 13 amino acids. J was trimmed by 11 bases and V by 4 bases; bases with no gene match: 8. Germline values: CDR1 SGHDT, CDR2 YYEEEE. CDR3 loop: CASSAGQGPGAFF. DNA for the CDR3: TGTGCCAGCAGCGCGGGACAGGGGCCGGGGGCTTTCTTT. Drawing the rest from reference TRBV5-6 and TRBJ1-1, the complete variable domain is DAGVTQSPTHLIKTRGQQVTLRCSPKSGHDTVSWYQQALGQGPQFIFQYYEEEERQRGNFPDRFSGHQFPNYSSELNVNALLLGDSALYLCASSAGQGPGAFFGQGTRLTVV.

The rearrangement links TRBV5-1 to TRBJ1-5; D is possibly TRBD1 (5 bases). Germline V gives CDR1 SGHRS, CDR2 YFSETQ. The germline V and J ends were trimmed by 0 bases and 4 bases, with 11 bases remaining between them. CDR3 length: 15 residues. CDR3 in DNA: TGCGCCAGCAGCTTGGACGGGGGAATAAATCAGCCCCAGCATTTT. Residues: CASSLDGGINQPQHF.

The CDR3 sequence: CASSATRDQKNYEQYF. The CDR3 DNA reads as TGTGCCAGCAGCGCCACCCGGGACCAAAAAAACTACGAGCAGTACTTC. The J gene is TRBJ2-7, the V gene TRBV7-9; D is perhaps TRBD1 or TRBD2 (5 bases each). The CDR3 extends over 16 amino acids. Germline V gene lookup returns CDR1 SEHNR and CDR2 FQNEAQ (reference sequence). Trimming left V 5 bases short and J 3 bases short, with 20 bases between.

This clone was seen once. The chain couples TRBV19 to TRBJ2-1, with TRBD2 as a possible D gene (5 bases). V lost 5 bases to trimming and J lost 7 bases, with 15 bases between them. Germline V CDR1 and CDR2: LNHDA, SQIVND (reference sequence). The CDR3 is made up of 14 amino acids. In DNA, the CDR3 is TGTGCCAGTAGTCTTGGCGGGCCGGCAAATGAGCAGTTCTTC. Its translation: CASSLGGPANEQFF.

The chain carries TRBV4-3 and TRBJ2-1, with 11 positions matching TRBD2. The CDR3 totals 16 residues. Trimming at V came to 1 base and at J to 8 bases, leaving 7 bases not matched to a gene. Germline CDR1 and CDR2: LGHNA and YSLEER. CDR3 region: CASSQVLLAGVYEQFF. The CDR3, as DNA: TGCGCCAGCAGCCAAGTTTTACTAGCGGGAGTGTATGAGCAGTTCTTC.

This rearrangement joins TRBV4-1 to TRBJ1-1; D possibly corresponds to TRBD1 (6 bases). Per germline, CDR1 MGHRA and CDR2 YSYEKL. This CDR3 is 13 amino acids long. V lost 4 bases, J lost 4 bases, and 10 bases lay in between. CDR3 loop: CASSLLGGTEAFF. The DNA for the CDR3 is TGCGCCAGCAGCCTGCTAGGGGGCACTGAAGCTTTCTTT.